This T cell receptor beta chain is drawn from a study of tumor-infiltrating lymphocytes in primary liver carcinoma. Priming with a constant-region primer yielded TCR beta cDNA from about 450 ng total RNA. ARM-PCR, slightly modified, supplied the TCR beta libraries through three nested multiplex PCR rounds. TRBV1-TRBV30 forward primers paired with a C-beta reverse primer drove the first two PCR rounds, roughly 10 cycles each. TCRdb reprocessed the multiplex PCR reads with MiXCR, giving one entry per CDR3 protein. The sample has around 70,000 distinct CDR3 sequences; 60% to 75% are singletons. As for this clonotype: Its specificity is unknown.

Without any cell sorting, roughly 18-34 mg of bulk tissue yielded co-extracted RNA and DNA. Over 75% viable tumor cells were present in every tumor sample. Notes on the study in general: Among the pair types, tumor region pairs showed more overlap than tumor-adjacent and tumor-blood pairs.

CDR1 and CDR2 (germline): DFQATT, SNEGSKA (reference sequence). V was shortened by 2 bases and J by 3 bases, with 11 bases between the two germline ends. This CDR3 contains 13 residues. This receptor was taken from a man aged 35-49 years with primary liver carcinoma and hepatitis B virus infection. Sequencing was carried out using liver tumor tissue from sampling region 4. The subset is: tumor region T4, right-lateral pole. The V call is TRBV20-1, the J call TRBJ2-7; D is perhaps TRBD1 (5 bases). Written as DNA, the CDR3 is TGCAGTGCTAGAACCCCCAGGGTCTACGAGCAGTACTTC. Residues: CSARTPRVYEQYF.